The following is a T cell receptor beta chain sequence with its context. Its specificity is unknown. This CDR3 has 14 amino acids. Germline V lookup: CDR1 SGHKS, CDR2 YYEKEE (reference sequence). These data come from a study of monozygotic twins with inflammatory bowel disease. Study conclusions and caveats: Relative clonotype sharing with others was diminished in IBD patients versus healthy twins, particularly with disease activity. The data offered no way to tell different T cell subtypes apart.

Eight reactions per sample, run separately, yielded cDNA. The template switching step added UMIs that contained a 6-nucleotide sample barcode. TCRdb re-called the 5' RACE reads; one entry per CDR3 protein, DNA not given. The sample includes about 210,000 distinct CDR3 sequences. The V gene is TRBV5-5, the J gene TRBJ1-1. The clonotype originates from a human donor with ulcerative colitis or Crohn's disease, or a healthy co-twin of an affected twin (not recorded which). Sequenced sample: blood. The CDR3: CASSFEGRRTEAFF.